This TCR beta chain came from a study of blood T cell repertoires in COVID-19. In the original processing: Reference gene primers were amplified, and this amplification served to estimate nucleated cell counts. Clones were sequenced by immunoSEQ multiplex PCR, and TCRdb holds only the in-frame ones, with some missing. V and J calls plus clone size are reproduced from that table; the DNA served to infer D and trimming. The sample yields around 450,000 clones, 87% seen once. Germline values: CDR1 SEHNR, CDR2 FQNEAQ (reference sequence). The trim removed 3 bases at V and 6 bases at J, leaving 4 bases unmatched. The CDR3 sequence is 15 residues long. Participant age was about 18 to 89 years, and participants resided in fewer than 25 US areas.

The chain is built from TRBV7-9 and TRBJ2-1; TRBD2 agrees at 11 bases. This clonotype originated in a young woman with acute COVID-19. Sequencing was performed on PBMCs or T cells enriched from blood (not recorded which). CDR3 region: CASSFSGRASNEQFF. The DNA for the CDR3 is TGTGCCAGCAGCTTTAGCGGGAGGGCCAGCAATGAGCAGTTCTTC.